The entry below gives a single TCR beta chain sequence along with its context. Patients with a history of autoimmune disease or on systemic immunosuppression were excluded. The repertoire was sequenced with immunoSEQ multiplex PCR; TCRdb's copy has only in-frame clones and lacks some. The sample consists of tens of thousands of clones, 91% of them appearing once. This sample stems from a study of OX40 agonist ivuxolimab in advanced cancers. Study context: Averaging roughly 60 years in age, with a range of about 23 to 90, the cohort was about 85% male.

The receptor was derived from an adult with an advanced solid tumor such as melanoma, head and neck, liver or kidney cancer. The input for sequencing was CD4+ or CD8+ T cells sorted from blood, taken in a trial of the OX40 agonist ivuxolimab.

The CDR3 sequence: CASSQVAQGRDIQYF. For the CDR3, the DNA is TGCGCCAGCAGCCAAGTGGCTCAGGGGCGAGACATTCAGTACTTC. The gene calls are TRBV4-3 and TRBJ2-4; weak D call: TRBD1 (6 bases). V shed 1 base and J shed 8 bases, with 15 bases lying between them. The CDR3 is made up of 15 amino acids. CDR1 LGHNA and CDR2 YSLEER come from the germline V gene.